The rows below give T cell receptor beta chains drawn from one sample of a study of a mutant IDH1 vaccine in newly diagnosed glioma. Clones were read by immunoSEQ multiplex PCR, and TCRdb kept only the in-frame ones, dropping some. The sample records around 70,000 clones, approximately 84% being singletons. What these receptors recognize is not known. Sequences were derived from PBMCs, sampled from a glioma patient whose treatment included an IDH1 peptide vaccine. The receptors come from a man younger than 35 with glioma. Each CDR3 is given with its conserved first and last residue. A D gene is named only where the DNA matches it firmly. Clone size is not always given. Where it is, it says once, few, many or a class for expanded clones.

abundance: .
d_gene: TRBD1
v_gene: TRBV18
j_gene: TRBJ1-2
CDR3aa: CASSPLKDRDYGYTF
CDR3nt: TGTGCCAGCTCACCACTCAAAGACAGGGACTATGGCTACACCTTC

abundance: .
d_gene: TRBD2
v_gene: TRBV11-1
j_gene: TRBJ2-1
CDR3aa: CASSLVLGRGNEQFF
CDR3nt: TGTGCCAGCAGCTTAGTTCTGGGGAGGGGAAATGAGCAGTTCTTC

abundance: few
d_gene: TRBD1
v_gene: TRBV30
j_gene: TRBJ1-1
CDR3aa: CAWRNRGRTEAFF
CDR3nt: TGTGCCTGGAGGAACAGGGGGCGGACTGAAGCTTTCTTT

abundance: .
d_gene: TRBD1
v_gene: TRBV19
j_gene: TRBJ1-5
CDR3aa: CASTNGRGLLQPQHF
CDR3nt: TGTGCCAGTACCAATGGCAGGGGGCTTTTGCAGCCCCAGCATTTT

abundance: .
d_gene: .
v_gene: TRBV10-1
j_gene: TRBJ1-2
CDR3aa: CASLGSHYGYTF
CDR3nt: TGCGCCAGCCTAGGATCCCACTATGGCTACACCTTC

abundance: .
d_gene: TRBD2
v_gene: TRBV4-1
j_gene: TRBJ2-7
CDR3aa: CASSQDRTSGRAPQYF
CDR3nt: TGCGCCAGCAGCCAAGACCGGACTAGCGGGAGGGCCCCGCAGTACTTC

abundance: .
d_gene: .
v_gene: TRBV7-2
j_gene: TRBJ1-2
CDR3aa: CASSLQGDIGYRTF
CDR3nt: TGTGCCAGCAGCTTACAAGGAGACATAGGCTACAGGACCTTC

abundance: .
d_gene: .
v_gene: TRBV6-5
j_gene: TRBJ1-5
CDR3aa: CASSHSGDPGQPQHF
CDR3nt: TGTGCCAGCAGCCACTCAGGAGACCCCGGTCAGCCCCAGCATTTT

abundance: .
d_gene: .
v_gene: TRBV14
j_gene: TRBJ2-3
CDR3aa: CASSYLRGPPDTQYF
CDR3nt: TGTGCCAGCAGCTACCTCCGCGGACCCCCAGATACGCAGTATTTT

abundance: .
d_gene: .
v_gene: TRBV18
j_gene: TRBJ1-1
CDR3aa: CASSPGGTNTEAFF
CDR3nt: TGTGCCAGCTCACCTGGGGGTACGAACACTGAAGCTTTCTTT

abundance: few
d_gene: .
v_gene: TRBV5-1
j_gene: TRBJ1-1
CDR3aa: CASSFEGNTEAFF
CDR3nt: TGCGCCAGCAGCTTTGAGGGAAACACTGAAGCTTTCTTT

abundance: .
d_gene: .
v_gene: TRBV29-1
j_gene: TRBJ1-1
CDR3aa: CSVGRTLNTEAFF
CDR3nt: TGCAGCGTTGGGAGGACTTTGAACACTGAAGCTTTCTTT

abundance: .
d_gene: .
v_gene: TRBV6-5
j_gene: TRBJ2-6
CDR3aa: CASSYQISGANVLTF
CDR3nt: TGTGCCAGCAGTTACCAGATCTCTGGGGCCAACGTCCTGACTTTC

abundance: few
d_gene: .
v_gene: TRBV2
j_gene: TRBJ1-1
CDR3aa: CASSEAGGTDAEAFF
CDR3nt: TGTGCCAGCAGTGAAGCGGGGGGGACCGACGCTGAAGCTTTCTTT

abundance: .
d_gene: .
v_gene: TRBV29-1
j_gene: TRBJ2-2
CDR3aa: CSGRQERNTGELFF
CDR3nt: TGCAGCGGAAGACAGGAAAGGAACACCGGGGAGCTGTTTTTT

abundance: .
d_gene: .
v_gene: TRBV6-1
j_gene: TRBJ1-1
CDR3aa: CAGAWGAGVNTEAFF
CDR3nt: TGTGCCGGGGCTTGGGGGGCGGGGGTCAACACTGAAGCTTTCTTT

abundance: .
d_gene: .
v_gene: TRBV28
j_gene: TRBJ1-5
CDR3aa: CASIMGGVGSMEHF
CDR3nt: TGTGCCAGCATTATGGGGGGGGTGGGTAGTATGGAACATTTT

abundance: once
d_gene: TRBD1
v_gene: TRBV28
j_gene: TRBJ2-2
CDR3aa: CASSLDRVNTGELFF
CDR3nt: TGTGCCAGCAGTTTAGACAGGGTGAACACCGGGGAGCTGTTTTTT

abundance: few
d_gene: TRBD1
v_gene: TRBV15
j_gene: TRBJ1-1
CDR3aa: CATSSTGDTEAFF
CDR3nt: TGTGCCACCAGCAGCACAGGGGACACTGAAGCTTTCTTT

abundance: .
d_gene: .
v_gene: TRBV11-2
j_gene: TRBJ1-4
CDR3aa: CASSLPPGNEKLFF
CDR3nt: TGTGCCAGCAGCTTGCCACCGGGAAATGAAAAACTGTTTTTT

abundance: .
d_gene: .
v_gene: TRBV9
j_gene: TRBJ1-2
CDR3aa: CASSVGDTTYGYTF
CDR3nt: TGTGCCAGCAGCGTAGGGGACACAACCTATGGCTACACCTTC

abundance: .
d_gene: .
v_gene: TRBV28
j_gene: TRBJ2-7
CDR3aa: CATEQGIPYEQYF
CDR3nt: TGTGCCACCGAACAGGGTATCCCCTACGAGCAGTACTTC

abundance: few
d_gene: TRBD1
v_gene: TRBV2
j_gene: TRBJ1-5
CDR3aa: CASSVGTANQPQHF
CDR3nt: TGTGCCAGCAGTGTCGGGACAGCAAATCAGCCCCAGCATTTT

abundance: .
d_gene: .
v_gene: TRBV4-1
j_gene: TRBJ2-5
CDR3aa: CASSQVHPGRETQYF
CDR3nt: TGCGCCAGCAGCCAAGTACATCCAGGGAGAGAGACCCAGTACTTC

abundance: .
d_gene: .
v_gene: TRBV25-1
j_gene: TRBJ2-1
CDR3aa: CASIRAGIYNEQFF
CDR3nt: TGTGCCAGCATTAGGGCGGGTATATACAATGAGCAGTTCTTC

abundance: .
d_gene: .
v_gene: TRBV29-1
j_gene: TRBJ2-7
CDR3aa: CSVEGQGNLYEQYF
CDR3nt: TGCAGCGTTGAAGGCCAGGGGAACCTCTACGAGCAGTACTTC

abundance: once
d_gene: .
v_gene: TRBV6-5
j_gene: TRBJ2-3
CDR3aa: CASSYGRQWDTQYF
CDR3nt: TGTGCCAGCAGTTACGGACGTCAATGGGATACGCAGTATTTT

abundance: .
d_gene: .
v_gene: TRBV2
j_gene: TRBJ2-4
CDR3aa: CASSEEQGVKNIQYF
CDR3nt: TGTGCCAGCAGTGAGGAACAGGGTGTCAAAAACATTCAGTACTTC

abundance: .
d_gene: .
v_gene: TRBV30
j_gene: TRBJ2-7
CDR3aa: CAWSGTSVGYEQYF
CDR3nt: TGTGCCTGGTCGGGGACTTCGGTCGGCTACGAGCAGTACTTC

abundance: .
d_gene: TRBD1
v_gene: TRBV5-1
j_gene: TRBJ2-7
CDR3aa: CASRGQGAGRSYEQYF
CDR3nt: TGCGCCAGCAGGGGACAGGGGGCCGGCCGCTCCTACGAGCAGTACTTC

abundance: .
d_gene: .
v_gene: TRBV9
j_gene: TRBJ1-2
CDR3aa: CASSVTQGSNYGYTF
CDR3nt: TGTGCCAGCAGCGTGACGCAGGGCTCTAACTATGGCTACACCTTC

abundance: .
d_gene: TRBD1
v_gene: TRBV30
j_gene: TRBJ1-2
CDR3aa: CAWTPDRPSNYGYTF
CDR3nt: TGTGCCTGGACCCCGGACAGGCCCTCTAACTATGGCTACACCTTC

abundance: once
d_gene: TRBD2
v_gene: TRBV11-3
j_gene: TRBJ2-7
CDR3aa: CASSSRTSQQYF
CDR3nt: TGTGCCAGCAGCTCAAGGACTAGCCAGCAGTACTTC

abundance: .
d_gene: TRBD1
v_gene: TRBV30
j_gene: TRBJ1-6
CDR3aa: CAASGTAYSPLHF
CDR3nt: TGTGCCGCCTCCGGGACAGCCTATTCACCCCTCCACTTT

abundance: few
d_gene: TRBD1
v_gene: TRBV4-1
j_gene: TRBJ1-2
CDR3aa: CASSQDWGQLLYGYTF
CDR3nt: TGCGCCAGCAGCCAAGATTGGGGACAGTTACTGTATGGCTACACCTTC

abundance: .
d_gene: TRBD2
v_gene: TRBV4-2
j_gene: TRBJ2-5
CDR3aa: CASNQDYGRRGGPETQYF
CDR3nt: TGTGCCAGCAACCAAGATTACGGACGGCGGGGGGGCCCGGAGACCCAGTACTTC

abundance: .
d_gene: TRBD1
v_gene: TRBV7-2
j_gene: TRBJ1-1
CDR3aa: CASSQGQGHTEAFF
CDR3nt: TGTGCCAGCAGCCAAGGACAGGGTCACACTGAAGCTTTCTTT

abundance: .
d_gene: .
v_gene: TRBV11-2
j_gene: TRBJ2-7
CDR3aa: CASSLGRLSPYEQYF
CDR3nt: TGTGCCAGCAGCTTAGGGCGGCTCTCCCCCTACGAGCAGTACTTC

abundance: .
d_gene: TRBD2
v_gene: TRBV9
j_gene: TRBJ2-5
CDR3aa: CASSVSGLAGGETQYF
CDR3nt: TGTGCCAGCAGCGTAAGCGGACTAGCGGGGGGAGAGACCCAGTACTTC

abundance: .
d_gene: .
v_gene: TRBV5-5
j_gene: TRBJ2-1
CDR3aa: CASSLAAGVSSYNEQFF
CDR3nt: TGTGCCAGCAGCCTCGCCGCGGGCGTTAGCTCCTACAATGAGCAGTTCTTC

abundance: .
d_gene: .
v_gene: TRBV18
j_gene: TRBJ2-2
CDR3aa: CASSPGLTGELFF
CDR3nt: TGTGCCAGCTCACCAGGGCTCACCGGGGAGCTGTTTTTT

abundance: .
d_gene: .
v_gene: TRBV2
j_gene: TRBJ1-5
CDR3aa: CASSERGQIIQHF
CDR3nt: TGTGCCAGCAGTGAAAGAGGGCAAATCATCCAGCATTTT

abundance: .
d_gene: .
v_gene: TRBV28
j_gene: TRBJ1-5
CDR3aa: CASSLGGNRLKINQPQHF
CDR3nt: TGTGCCAGCAGTTTGGGAGGAAATCGCCTGAAAATAAATCAGCCCCAGCATTTT

abundance: .
d_gene: .
v_gene: TRBV9
j_gene: TRBJ1-1
CDR3aa: CASSVEEGWGTEAFF
CDR3nt: TGTGCCAGCAGCGTAGAAGAGGGTTGGGGCACTGAAGCTTTCTTT

abundance: .
d_gene: TRBD1
v_gene: TRBV7-8
j_gene: TRBJ2-7
CDR3aa: CASSLGPGQGSYEQYF
CDR3nt: TGTGCCAGCAGCTTAGGGCCGGGACAGGGATCGTACGAGCAGTACTTC

abundance: .
d_gene: TRBD1
v_gene: TRBV11-3
j_gene: TRBJ2-7
CDR3aa: CASSLEPGQGHEQYF
CDR3nt: TGTGCCAGCAGCTTAGAACCAGGACAGGGCCACGAGCAGTACTTC

abundance: .
d_gene: .
v_gene: TRBV9
j_gene: TRBJ2-2
CDR3aa: CASSPRQARSTGELFF
CDR3nt: TGTGCCAGCAGCCCTCGACAGGCTCGAAGCACCGGGGAGCTGTTTTTT

abundance: once
d_gene: TRBD1
v_gene: TRBV5-1
j_gene: TRBJ1-2
CDR3aa: CASSPLGTGGANGYTF
CDR3nt: TGCGCCAGCAGCCCCCTGGGGACAGGGGGCGCGAATGGCTACACCTTC

abundance: .
d_gene: .
v_gene: TRBV7-2
j_gene: TRBJ2-5
CDR3aa: CASSLPAGEVQETQYF
CDR3nt: TGTGCCAGCAGCTTACCGGCAGGGGAGGTACAAGAGACCCAGTACTTC

abundance: .
d_gene: TRBD2
v_gene: TRBV5-6
j_gene: TRBJ2-3
CDR3aa: CASSLLAGGPSFSDTQYF
CDR3nt: TGTGCCAGCAGCCTTCTAGCGGGAGGGCCCAGTTTTTCAGATACGCAGTATTTT

abundance: .
d_gene: TRBD1
v_gene: TRBV19
j_gene: TRBJ1-1
CDR3aa: CASSGPGQGDTEAFF
CDR3nt: TGTGCCAGTAGTGGACCGGGACAGGGTGACACTGAAGCTTTCTTT

abundance: .
d_gene: .
v_gene: TRBV5-6
j_gene: TRBJ1-3
CDR3aa: CASSWPGVGNTIYF
CDR3nt: TGTGCCAGCAGCTGGCCAGGGGTCGGAAACACCATATATTTT

abundance: .
d_gene: .
v_gene: TRBV6-6
j_gene: TRBJ2-2
CDR3aa: CASSTYWNTGELFF
CDR3nt: TGTGCCAGTTCAACTTATTGGAACACCGGGGAGCTGTTTTTT

abundance: .
d_gene: TRBD1
v_gene: TRBV11-2
j_gene: TRBJ1-2
CDR3aa: CASSFYAGGQGGYGYTF
CDR3nt: TGTGCCAGCAGCTTTTACGCCGGGGGACAGGGTGGCTATGGCTACACCTTC

abundance: few
d_gene: .
v_gene: TRBV6-5
j_gene: TRBJ1-1
CDR3aa: CATYTGQATEAFF
CDR3nt: TGTGCCACCTATACGGGCCAGGCAACTGAAGCTTTCTTT